This is a list of T cell receptor beta chains from one sample in a study of cytomegalovirus exposure and HLA in healthy donors. Some clones are missing from TCRdb's copy, which holds only in-frame ones; the method was immunoSEQ multiplex PCR. The sample shows fewer than 150,000 clones, roughly 86% of them seen only once. Sequenced sample: PBMCs. Source of these receptors: a man younger than 35 in good health and CMV-seronegative. The conserved cysteine and the conserved F or W are not part of the CDR3 here. Expanded clones are given a class, and other clones once, few, many or no size at all.

TRBJ1-5,13,NA,TRBV13,ASSLRGASNQPQH
TRBJ2-1,12,NA,TRBV7-9,ASSPGEGDNEQF
TRBJ2-1,13,NA,TRBV9,ASSLTSSLYNEQF
TRBJ2-2,13,NA,TRBV11-2,ASKISSLNTGELF
TRBJ2-1,14,NA,TRBV7-9,ASSGKQGSSYNEQF
TRBJ2-1,13,NA,TRBV7-8,ASSLGRQGGFEQF
TRBJ2-3,13,NA,TRBV15,ATSSRSLLLDTQY
TRBJ1-3,12,NA,TRBV6-1,ASRDRASGNTIY
TRBJ1-1,12,NA,TRBV7-8,ASSLLQGNTEAF
TRBJ2-1,12,once,TRBV6-1,ASSGEGGPYEQF
TRBJ2-5,15,NA,TRBV7-2,ASSLRVAGGPGETQY
TRBJ2-2,11,NA,TRBV6-5,ASSSSVTGELF
TRBJ2-1,15,NA,TRBV5-1,ASSLLVRGGRGNEQF
TRBJ1-1,11,NA,TRBV9,ASSVTGNTEAF
TRBJ1-2,14,NA,TRBV27,ASSLSGTGLGNGYT
TRBJ2-7,12,NA,TRBV15,ATSAGTGSYEQY
TRBJ1-2,13,few,TRBV6-6,ASSDNRAGIYGYT
TRBJ1-5,11,NA,TRBV27,ASSGGGNQPQH
TRBJ2-3,13,once,TRBV4-1,ASSQDTASRDTQY
TRBJ1-2,13,NA,TRBV7-2,ASSLVDSGGYGYT
TRBJ2-3,15,NA,TRBV5-1,ASSHRSTGTGRDTQY
TRBJ2-7,12,NA,TRBV11-2,ASSPDSLAYEQY
TRBJ2-2,18,NA,TRBV5-4,ASSPGAAGLAGGRGGELF
TRBJ2-1,13,NA,TRBV6-5,ASSSTGGPYNEQF
TRBJ1-4,13,NA,TRBV19,ASSRTGGTNEKLF
TRBJ2-7,11,NA,TRBV2,ASSEDRDYEQY
TRBJ1-2,12,NA,TRBV5-4,ASNGGTGEYGYT
TRBJ2-7,12,NA,TRBV18,ASSRGSTDYEQY
TRBJ2-5,12,NA,TRBV7-9,ASSRLAVQETQY
TRBJ1-2,11,NA,TRBV29-1,SVGQSRNYGYT
TRBJ1-2,13,once,TRBV6-5,ASSYGVEGAHGYT